This entry describes one TCR beta chain. RNA transcripts provided the source from which TCR beta CDR3 regions were amplified. RT-PCR in the first round (using the HTBI primer set) targeted the TCR CDR3. TCRdb redid the calling of the multiplex PCR reads with MiXCR, one entry per CDR3 protein. The sample lists roughly 570,000 distinct CDR3 sequences, 46% occurring once. Per germline, CDR1 SEHNR and CDR2 FQNEAQ (reference sequence). This CDR3 has 13 residues. This record belongs to a study of T cells in Graves' hyperthyroidism and ophthalmopathy. V is TRBV7-9 and J is TRBJ1-3; D may be TRBD1 (6 bases). Sequencing was carried out using peripheral blood or thyroid tissue (not recorded which). This clonotype originated in an adult woman with Graves' disease, either hyperthyroidism or ophthalmopathy (not recorded which). The CDR3 region has the DNA TGTGGCTGGGGGGGGCCGTCCGGAAACACCATATATTTT. It specifies CGWGGPSGNTIYF.